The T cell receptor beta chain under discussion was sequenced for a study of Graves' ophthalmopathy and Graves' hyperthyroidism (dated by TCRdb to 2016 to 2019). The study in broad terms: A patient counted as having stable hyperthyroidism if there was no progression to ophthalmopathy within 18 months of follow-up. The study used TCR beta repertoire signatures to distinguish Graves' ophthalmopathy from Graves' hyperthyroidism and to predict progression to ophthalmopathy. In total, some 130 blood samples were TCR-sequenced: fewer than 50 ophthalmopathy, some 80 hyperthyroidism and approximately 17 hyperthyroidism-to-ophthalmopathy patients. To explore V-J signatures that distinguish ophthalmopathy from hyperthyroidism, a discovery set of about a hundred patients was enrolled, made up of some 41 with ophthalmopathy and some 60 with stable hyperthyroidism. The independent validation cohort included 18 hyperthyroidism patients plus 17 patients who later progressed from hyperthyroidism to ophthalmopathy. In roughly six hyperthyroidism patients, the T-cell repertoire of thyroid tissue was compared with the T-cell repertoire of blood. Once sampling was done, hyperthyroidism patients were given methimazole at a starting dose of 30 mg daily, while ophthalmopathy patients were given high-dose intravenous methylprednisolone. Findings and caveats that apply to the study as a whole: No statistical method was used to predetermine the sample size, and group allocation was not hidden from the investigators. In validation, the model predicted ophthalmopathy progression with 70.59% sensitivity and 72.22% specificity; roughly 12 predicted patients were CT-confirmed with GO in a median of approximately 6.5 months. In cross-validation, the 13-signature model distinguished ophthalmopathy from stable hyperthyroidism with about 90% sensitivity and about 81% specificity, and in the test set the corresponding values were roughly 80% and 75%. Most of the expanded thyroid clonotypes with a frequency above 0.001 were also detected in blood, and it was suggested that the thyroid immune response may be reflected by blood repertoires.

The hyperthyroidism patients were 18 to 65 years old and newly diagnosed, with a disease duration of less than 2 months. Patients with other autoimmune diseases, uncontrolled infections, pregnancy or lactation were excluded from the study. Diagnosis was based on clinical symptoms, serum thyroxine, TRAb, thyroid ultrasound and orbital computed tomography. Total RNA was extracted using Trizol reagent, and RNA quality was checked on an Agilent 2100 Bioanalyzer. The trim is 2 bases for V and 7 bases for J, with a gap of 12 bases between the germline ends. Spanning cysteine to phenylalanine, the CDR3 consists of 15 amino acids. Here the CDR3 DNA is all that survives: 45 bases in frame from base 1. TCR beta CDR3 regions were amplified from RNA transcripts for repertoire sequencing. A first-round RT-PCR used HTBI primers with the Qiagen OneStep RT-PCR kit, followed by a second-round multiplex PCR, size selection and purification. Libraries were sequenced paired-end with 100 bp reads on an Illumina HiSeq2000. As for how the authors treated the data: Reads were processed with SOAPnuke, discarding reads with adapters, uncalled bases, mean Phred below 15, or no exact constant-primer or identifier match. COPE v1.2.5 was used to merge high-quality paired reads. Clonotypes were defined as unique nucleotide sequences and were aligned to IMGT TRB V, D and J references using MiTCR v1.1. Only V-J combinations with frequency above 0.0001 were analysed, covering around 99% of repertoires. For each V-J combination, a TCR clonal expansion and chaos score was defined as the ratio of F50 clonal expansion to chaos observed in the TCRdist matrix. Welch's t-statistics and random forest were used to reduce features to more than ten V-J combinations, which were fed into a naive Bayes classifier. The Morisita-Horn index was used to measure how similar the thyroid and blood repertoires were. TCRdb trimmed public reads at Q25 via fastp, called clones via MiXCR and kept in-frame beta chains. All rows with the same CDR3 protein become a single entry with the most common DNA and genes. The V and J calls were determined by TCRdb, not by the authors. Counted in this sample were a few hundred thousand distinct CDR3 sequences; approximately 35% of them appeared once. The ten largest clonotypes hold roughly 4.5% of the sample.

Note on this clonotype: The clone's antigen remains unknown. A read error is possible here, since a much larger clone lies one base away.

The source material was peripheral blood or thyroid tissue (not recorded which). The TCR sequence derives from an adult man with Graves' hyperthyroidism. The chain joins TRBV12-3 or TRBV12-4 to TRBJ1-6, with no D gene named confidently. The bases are TGTGCCAGCAGTTTATGGTCAGTAAGGAATTCACCCCTCCACTTT. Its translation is CASSLWSVRNSPLHF.